This T cell receptor (beta chain) was obtained from a study of post-analysis software for immune sequencing data. Study summary: Included courses were relapsing-remitting and secondary progressive multiple sclerosis; progressive-relapsing multiple sclerosis was also included.

Included in the TCR beta cDNA libraries were unique molecular identifiers. It was from about 0.94 to 9.7 million T cells that 530,000 or so cDNA molecules came. MiXCR, applied by TCRdb to the PCR reads, yields one record per CDR3 protein. The sample has roughly 570,000 distinct CDR3 sequences; about a third are singletons. Study results and limitations: Strong co-clustering by F measure was seen for same-batch samples. Significantly decreased normalized Chao1 diversity was recorded for multiple sclerosis patients relative to controls. TRBV segments more frequent in patients than in controls numbered five and included TRBV5-6, TRBV5-1 and TRBV20-1.

Only a few counts were recorded for this clonotype. Its antigen is not known. Germline V gene data show CDR1 as KGHDR and CDR2 as SFDVKD. The CDR3 runs to 14 residues. V shed 5 bases and J 4 bases; nucleotides not matched to a gene: 3. The sample taken for sequencing was blood. This receptor was identified in a girl aged 2-17 years with multiple sclerosis. The genes are TRBV24-1 and TRBJ2-1; the match to TRBD2 covers 8 bases. The chain's CDR3 is CATSAAGGYNEQFF. The CDR3 nucleotides read TGTGCCACCAGTGCGGCGGGGGGTTACAATGAGCAGTTCTTC.